This entry is about one TCR beta chain. This receptor's antigen is unknown. No quality values exist for individual bases; no much larger clone is one base distant. This sample is drawn from a study of cytomegalovirus exposure and HLA in healthy donors (dated by TCRdb to 2016 to 2017). Study-level background: The 666 repertoires of the first cohort and the 95 to 150 validation repertoires were produced on the same platform, according to a later analysis. Besides the first cohort of roughly 660 subjects, a separate validation cohort made up of roughly 120 different subjects was used. The study aimed to test whether cataloging public T cell receptors could reveal signatures of past pathogen exposure. To predict cytomegalovirus infection status, the study combined high-throughput TCR immunosequencing, statistical association of individual TCRs with disease status, and machine learning. Overall study outcomes, separate from this receptor: The authors suggested that the approach could potentially be generalized to other disease states and immunological phenotypes. Of the cluster scores, 94% were above 0 in a later analysis, which found that TCRs clustered in the first cohort also tended to co-occur in the approximately 120 validation repertoires. All 120 repertoires were used to score co-occurrence in the validation cohort in a later analysis, because that analysis had no HLA typing for the cohort. In the study, around 150 TCR beta chains were listed as associated with cytomegalovirus. The classifier was reported to diagnose cytomegalovirus status with high specificity and sensitivity in both the original cohort and the validation cohort. While some public TCRs were present in many individuals, most TCR sequences turned up only very rarely across donors. In vitro tests confirmed that a few of the cytomegalovirus-associated TCR beta chains recognize cytomegalovirus antigens.

Donors formed part of the validation cohort, which comprised about 130 subjects and was distinct from the first cohort of 690 or so subjects. Library preparation used the immunoSEQ multiplex PCR assay. Per the source publication's procedure: A statistical classification framework was developed to diagnose cytomegalovirus status using the catalog of TCR beta chain sequences. Here the immuneACCESS table is served through TCRdb, limited to in-frame sequences with V and J called. Missing clones are a known gap in these copies; in checked studies unresolved V genes cover under half, and the rest lacks a known reason. The V and J calls and the clone size are those of that table, but D and trimming were determined from the DNA. The sample table records under 150,000 clones; around nine tenths of these occur just once. The top ten clonotypes cover roughly 9% of the sample. Trimming at the junction amounts to 7 bases on V and 6 bases on J, and the germline ends lie 12 bases apart. CDR1 and CDR2 were assigned from the germline V gene (reference sequence) as LNHDA and SQIVND. The CDR3 holds 12 amino acids from the cysteine to the phenylalanine. Only the CDR3 DNA is retained, 36 bases long and in frame from the first base.

Sample: PBMCs. The clonotype comes from a man between 18 and 35 years old in good health and CMV-seropositive. Recombination linked TRBV19 to TRBJ1-1; TRBD1 is perhaps the D gene, given 6 matching bases. The DNA reads as follows: TGTGCCAGTACCCGGACAGAAGCTGAAGCTTTCTTT. It translates as CASTRTEAEAFF.